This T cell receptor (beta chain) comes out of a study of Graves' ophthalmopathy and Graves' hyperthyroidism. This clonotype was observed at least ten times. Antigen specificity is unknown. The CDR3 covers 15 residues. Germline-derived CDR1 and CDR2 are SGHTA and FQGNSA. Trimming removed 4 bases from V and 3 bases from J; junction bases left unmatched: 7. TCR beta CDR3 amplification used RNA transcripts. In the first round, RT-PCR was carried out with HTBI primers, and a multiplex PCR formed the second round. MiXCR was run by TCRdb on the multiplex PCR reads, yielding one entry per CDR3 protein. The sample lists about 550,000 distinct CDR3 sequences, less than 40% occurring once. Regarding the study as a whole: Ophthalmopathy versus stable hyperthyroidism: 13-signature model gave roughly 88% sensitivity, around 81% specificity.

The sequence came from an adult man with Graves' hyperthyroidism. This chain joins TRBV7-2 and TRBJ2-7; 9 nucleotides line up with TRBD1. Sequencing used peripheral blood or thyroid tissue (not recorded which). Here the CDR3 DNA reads TGTGCCAGCAGCTCCACCCCGGGACAGGGCTACGAGCAGTACTTC. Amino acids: CASSSTPGQGYEQYF.